The source of this T cell receptor (beta chain) is a study of Ad26.COV2.S vaccination and SARS-CoV-2 variants. Treatment here: some 20 received Ad26.COV2.S at low or high dose, single or two shots; roughly 5 received placebo; per-sample allocation not given. Samples came from day 63 after the first vaccine or placebo injection. Immunization relied on an Ad26 vector, which expressed Wuhan-strain SARS-CoV-2 spike. Assay used: immunoSEQ multiplex PCR; TCRdb lists only in-frame clones, some missing. The sample carries fewer than 800,000 clones, around 92% recorded once. The CDR3 contains 16 residues. Germline V gene sequence: CDR1 SGHDN, CDR2 FVKESK. V was pared by 1 base and J by 0 bases, with 10 bases between.

This chain connects TRBV14 to TRBJ2-4; no clear D gene. Here the sequenced sample was peripheral blood, taken in a trial of Ad26.COV2.S vaccine versus placebo. The clonotype comes from a person aged 18 to 59 who received the Ad26.COV2.S COVID-19 vaccine or a placebo. In nucleotides, the CDR3 is TGTGCCAGCAGCCAAGGGGGTGCACTAGCCAAAAACATTCAGTACTTC. Protein: CASSQGGALAKNIQYF.